This TCR beta chain was sequenced during a study of cytomegalovirus exposure and HLA in healthy donors. CDR3 length equals 15 residues. Germline-derived CDR1 and CDR2 are MNHEY and SVGAGI. Germline trimming cut 6 bases from V and 0 bases from J; bases unmatched to any gene: 4. The study's findings and limits: High specificity and sensitivity for cytomegalovirus status were reported for the classifier.

As to this clone: No antigen is known for it.

Primers: 60 Vbeta forward and 13 Jbeta reverse. Data came from immunoSEQ multiplex PCR; TCRdb stores just in-frame clones and leaves some out. The table lists 150,000 to 200,000 clones, around 81% of them singletons. The chain is built from TRBV6-5 and TRBJ2-1; 8 nucleotides align to TRBD2. This TCR derives from a woman under 30 in good health and CMV-seropositive. Sequencing used PBMCs. The CDR3 spells CASRYSGTSYNEQFF. The CDR3 bases are TGTGCCAGCAGGTATAGCGGGACCTCCTACAATGAGCAGTTCTTC.